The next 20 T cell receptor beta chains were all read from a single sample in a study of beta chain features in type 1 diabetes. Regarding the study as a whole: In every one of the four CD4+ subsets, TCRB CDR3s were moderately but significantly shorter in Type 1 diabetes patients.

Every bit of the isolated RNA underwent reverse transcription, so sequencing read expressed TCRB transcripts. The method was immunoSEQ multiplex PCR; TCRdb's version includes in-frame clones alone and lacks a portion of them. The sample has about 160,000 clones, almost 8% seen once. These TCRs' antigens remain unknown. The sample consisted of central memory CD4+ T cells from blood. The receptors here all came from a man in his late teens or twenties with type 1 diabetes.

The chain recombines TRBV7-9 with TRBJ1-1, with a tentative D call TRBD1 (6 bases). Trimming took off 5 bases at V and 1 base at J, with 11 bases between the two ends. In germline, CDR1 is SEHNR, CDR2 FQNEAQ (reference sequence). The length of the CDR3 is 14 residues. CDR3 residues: CASSQRQENTEAFF. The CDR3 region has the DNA TGTGCCAGCAGCCAACGACAGGAGAACACTGAAGCTTTCTTT. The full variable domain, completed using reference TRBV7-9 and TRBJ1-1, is DTGVSQNPRHKITKRGQNVTFRCDPISEHNRLYWYRQTLGQGPEFLTYFQNEAQLEKSRLLSDRFSAERPKGSFSTLEIQRTEQGDSAMYLCASSQRQENTEAFFGQGTRLTVV.

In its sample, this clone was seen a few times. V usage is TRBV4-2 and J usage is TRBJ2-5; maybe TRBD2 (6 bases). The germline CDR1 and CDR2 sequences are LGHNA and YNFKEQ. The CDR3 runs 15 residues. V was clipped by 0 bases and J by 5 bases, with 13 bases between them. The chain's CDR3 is CASSQEGGYPETQYF. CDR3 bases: TGTGCCAGCAGCCAAGAAGGAGGGTACCCGGAGACCCAGTACTTC.

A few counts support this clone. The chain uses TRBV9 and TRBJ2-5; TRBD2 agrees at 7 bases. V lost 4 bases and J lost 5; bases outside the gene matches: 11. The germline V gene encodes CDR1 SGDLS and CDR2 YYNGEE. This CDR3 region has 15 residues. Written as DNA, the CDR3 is TGTGCCAGCAGCACCGGTAGCGGGTTGGTGGAGACCCAGTACTTC. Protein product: CASSTGSGLVETQYF.

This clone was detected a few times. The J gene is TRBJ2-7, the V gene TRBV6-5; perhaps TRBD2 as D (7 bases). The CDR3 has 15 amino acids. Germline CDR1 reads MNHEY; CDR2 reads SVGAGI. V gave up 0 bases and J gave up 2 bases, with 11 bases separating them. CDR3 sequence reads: CASSYSGGDTYEQYF. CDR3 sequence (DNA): TGTGCCAGCAGTTACTCGGGGGGGGACACCTACGAGCAGTACTTC.

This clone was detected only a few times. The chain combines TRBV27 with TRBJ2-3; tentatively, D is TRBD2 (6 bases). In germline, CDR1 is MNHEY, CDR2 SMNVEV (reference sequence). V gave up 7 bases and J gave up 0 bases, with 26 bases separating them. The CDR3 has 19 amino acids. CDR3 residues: CASTKRAGFAAPSTDTQYF. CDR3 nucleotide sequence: TGTGCCAGCACCAAACGCGCGGGGTTTGCGGCCCCTAGCACAGATACGCAGTATTTT.

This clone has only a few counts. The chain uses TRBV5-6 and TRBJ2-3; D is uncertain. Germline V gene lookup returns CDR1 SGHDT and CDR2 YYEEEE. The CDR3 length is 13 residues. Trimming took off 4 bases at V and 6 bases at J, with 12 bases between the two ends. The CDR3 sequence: CASSAPPWDTQYF. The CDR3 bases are TGTGCCAGCAGCGCGCCCCCTTGGGATACGCAGTATTTT.

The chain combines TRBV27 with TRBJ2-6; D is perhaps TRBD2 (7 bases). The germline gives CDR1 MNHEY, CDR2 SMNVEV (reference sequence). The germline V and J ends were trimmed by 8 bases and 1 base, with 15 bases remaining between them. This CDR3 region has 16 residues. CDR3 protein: CASQGRGLSGANVLTF. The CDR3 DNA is TGTGCCAGCCAGGGGCGGGGGCTTTCTGGGGCCAACGTCCTGACTTTC. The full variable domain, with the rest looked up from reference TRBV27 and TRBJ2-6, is EAQVTQNPRYLITVTGKKLTVTCSQNMNHEYMSWYRQDPGLGLRQIYYSMNVEVTDKGDVPEGYKVSRKEKRNFPLILESPSPNQTSLYFCASQGRGLSGANVLTFGAGSRLTVL.

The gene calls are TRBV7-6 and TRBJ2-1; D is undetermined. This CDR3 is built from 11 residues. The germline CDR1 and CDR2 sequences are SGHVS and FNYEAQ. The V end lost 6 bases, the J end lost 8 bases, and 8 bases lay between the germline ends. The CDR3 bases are TGTGCCAGCAGTCGGTCATATGAGCAGTTCTTC. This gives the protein CASSRSYEQFF.

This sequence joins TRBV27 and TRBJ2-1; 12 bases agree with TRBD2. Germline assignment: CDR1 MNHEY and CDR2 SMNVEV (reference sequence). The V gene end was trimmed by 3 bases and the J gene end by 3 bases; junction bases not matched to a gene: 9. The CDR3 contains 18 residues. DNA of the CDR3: TGTGCCAGCAGTTTTGGGCTAGCGGGGGGGATTGGCTACAATGAGCAGTTCTTC. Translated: CASSFGLAGGIGYNEQFF.

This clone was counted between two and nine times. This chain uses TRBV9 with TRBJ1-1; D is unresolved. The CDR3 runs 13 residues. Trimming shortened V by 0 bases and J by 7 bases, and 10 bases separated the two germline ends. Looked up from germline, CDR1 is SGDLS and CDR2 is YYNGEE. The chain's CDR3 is CASSVGGQSEAFF. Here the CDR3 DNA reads TGTGCCAGCAGCGTAGGAGGCCAGAGTGAAGCTTTCTTT.

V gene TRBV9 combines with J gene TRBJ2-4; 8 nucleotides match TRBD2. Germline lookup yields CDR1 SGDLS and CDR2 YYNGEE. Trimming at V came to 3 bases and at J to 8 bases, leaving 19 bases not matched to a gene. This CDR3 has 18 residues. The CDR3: CASSAGVPGLVGEDIQYF. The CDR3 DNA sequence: TGTGCCAGCAGCGCCGGGGTCCCGGGACTAGTAGGGGAGGACATTCAGTACTTC. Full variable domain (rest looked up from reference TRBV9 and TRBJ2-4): DSGVTQTPKHLITATGQRVTLRCSPRSGDLSVYWYQQSLDQGLQFLIQYYNGEERAKGNILERFSAQQFPDLHSELNLSSLELGDSALYFCASSAGVPGLVGEDIQYFGAGTRLSVL.

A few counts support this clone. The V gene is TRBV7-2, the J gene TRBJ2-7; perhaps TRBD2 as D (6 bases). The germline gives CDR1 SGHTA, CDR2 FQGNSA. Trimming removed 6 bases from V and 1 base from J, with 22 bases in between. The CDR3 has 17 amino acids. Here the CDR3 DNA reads TGTGCCAGCAGGAAGGTCAGCGGCGGGGCCTTTTCCTACGAGCAGTACTTC. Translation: CASRKVSGGAFSYEQYF.

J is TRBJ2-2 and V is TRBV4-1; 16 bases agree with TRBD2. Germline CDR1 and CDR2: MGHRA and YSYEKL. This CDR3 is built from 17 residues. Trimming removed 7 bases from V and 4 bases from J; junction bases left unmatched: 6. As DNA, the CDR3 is TGCGCCAGCACCCCCGGGACTAGCGGGGGGGGCACCGGGGAGCTGTTTTTT. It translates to CASTPGTSGGGTGELFF.

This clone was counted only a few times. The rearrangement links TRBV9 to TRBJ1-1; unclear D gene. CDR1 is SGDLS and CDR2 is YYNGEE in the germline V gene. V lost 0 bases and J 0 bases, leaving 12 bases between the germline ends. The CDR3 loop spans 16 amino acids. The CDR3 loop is CASSVGGLLMNTEAFF. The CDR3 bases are TGTGCCAGCAGCGTAGGTGGACTATTAATGAACACTGAAGCTTTCTTT.

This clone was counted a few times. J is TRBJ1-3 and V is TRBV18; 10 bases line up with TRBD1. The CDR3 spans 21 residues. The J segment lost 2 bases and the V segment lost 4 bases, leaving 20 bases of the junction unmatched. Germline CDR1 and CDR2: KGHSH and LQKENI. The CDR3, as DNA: TGTGCCAGCTCACGATCGGTTCCGGGGGCCGCCGACAGGGGGCCTGGAAACACCATATATTTT. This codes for CASSRSVPGAADRGPGNTIYF.

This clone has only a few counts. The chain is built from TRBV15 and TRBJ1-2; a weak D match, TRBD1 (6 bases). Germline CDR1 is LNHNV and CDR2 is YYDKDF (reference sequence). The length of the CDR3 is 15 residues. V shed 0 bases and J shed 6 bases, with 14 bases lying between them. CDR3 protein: CATSRDYRAGDGYTF. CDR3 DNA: TGTGCCACCAGCAGAGATTACAGGGCAGGTGATGGCTACACCTTC.

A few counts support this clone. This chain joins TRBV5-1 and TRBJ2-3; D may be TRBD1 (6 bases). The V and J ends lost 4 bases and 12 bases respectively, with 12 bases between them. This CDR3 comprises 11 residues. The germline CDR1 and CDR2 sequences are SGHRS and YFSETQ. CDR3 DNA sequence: TGCGCCAGCAGCCCTGGACAGATTCAGTATTTT. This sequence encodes CASSPGQIQYF.

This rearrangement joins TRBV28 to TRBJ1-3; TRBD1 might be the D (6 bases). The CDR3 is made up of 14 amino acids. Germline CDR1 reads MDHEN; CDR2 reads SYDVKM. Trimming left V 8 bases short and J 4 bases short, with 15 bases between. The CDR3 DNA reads TGTGCCAGCTCACAGGGTTTCTTCGGAAACACCATATATTTT. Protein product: CASSQGFFGNTIYF.

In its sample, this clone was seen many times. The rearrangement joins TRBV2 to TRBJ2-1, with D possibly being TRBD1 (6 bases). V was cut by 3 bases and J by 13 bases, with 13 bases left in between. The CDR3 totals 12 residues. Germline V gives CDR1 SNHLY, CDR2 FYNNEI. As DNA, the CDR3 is TGTGCCAGCAGTGAGAGTCCGGGACACCAGTTCTTC. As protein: CASSESPGHQFF.

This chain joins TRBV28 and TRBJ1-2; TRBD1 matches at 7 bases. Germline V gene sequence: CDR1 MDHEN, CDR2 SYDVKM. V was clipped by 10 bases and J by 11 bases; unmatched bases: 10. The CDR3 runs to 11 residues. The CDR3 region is CATTDRDLYTF. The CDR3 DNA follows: TGTGCCACCACCGACAGGGATCTGTACACCTTC.